This is a list of T cell receptor beta chains from one sample in a study of blood T cell repertoires in COVID-19. Clones were read by immunoSEQ multiplex PCR, and TCRdb kept only the in-frame ones, dropping some. The repertoire holds roughly 40,000 clones, with 70% to 85% as singletons. Sequencing was done on a sample of peripheral blood. The source of these receptors is a woman of 80 years or more with acute or convalescent COVID-19. The CDR3 runs from the conserved cysteine through the conserved F or W. The D gene is left open where the match is weak. The size entry is marked missing in some rows and otherwise reads once, few, many or a size class.

v_gene,j_gene,d_gene,abundance,CDR3nt,CDR3aa
TRBV6-5,TRBJ1-5,-,once,TGTGCCAGCAGTTACTCGAAAACGCAGGCGCATCAGCCCCAGCATTTT,CASSYSKTQAHQPQHF
TRBV9,TRBJ2-5,TRBD2,-,TGTGCCGAGAAAAGCGGGGAGGTACGAGAGACCCAGTACTTC,CAEKSGEVRETQYF
TRBV6-6,TRBJ2-7,-,-,TGTGCCAGCAGTCAGACTCAAACCTACGAGCAGTACTTC,CASSQTQTYEQYF
TRBV5-1,TRBJ1-2,-,-,TGCGCCAGCAGCCCAACGGCAGGAACGGGACTCCAACTCATTAACTATGGCTACACCTTC,CASSPTAGTGLQLINYGYTF
TRBV11-2,TRBJ2-7,TRBD2,few,TGTGCCAGCAGCCCCGGACTAGCGGGAGAAAACGAGCAGTACTTC,CASSPGLAGENEQYF
TRBV19,TRBJ2-1,TRBD2,few,TGTGCCAGTAGTATCCCCTCTCAGAGCGGGAACAATGAGCAGTTCTTC,CASSIPSQSGNNEQFF
TRBV7-2,TRBJ2-3,TRBD2,-,TGTGCCAGCAGCTCCCGTCGGGCGGGAGGTCCAGATACGCAGTATTTT,CASSSRRAGGPDTQYF
TRBV5-4,TRBJ1-4,TRBD1,-,TGTGCCAGCAGCTTAAGGTTGGGACAGGGTGCAACTAATGAAAAACTGTTTTTT,CASSLRLGQGATNEKLFF
TRBV27,TRBJ2-1,-,-,TGTGCCAGCAGTTTACAGGCGATTAGCTCCTACAATGAGCAGTTCTTC,CASSLQAISSYNEQFF
TRBV30,TRBJ2-1,-,-,TGTGCCTGGAGTTCCGGGAGACCCGACAGTGAGCAGTTCTTC,CAWSSGRPDSEQFF
TRBV6-5,TRBJ2-1,TRBD2,once,TGTGCCAGCAGTTACCGTGCACTAGCGACTTACAATGAGCAGTTCTTC,CASSYRALATYNEQFF
TRBV5-5,TRBJ1-2,-,-,TGTGCCAGCAGCCAAAGGAACACTAATGCGGGGGGCTACACCTTC,CASSQRNTNAGGYTF
TRBV12-3/TRBV12-4,TRBJ1-1,-,-,TGTGCCAGCACCTTCACAGGGCGCACTGAAGCTTTCTTT,CASTFTGRTEAFF
TRBV19,TRBJ2-1,TRBD2,-,TGTGCCAGTAGTATACAAAGCGGGAGTCCCTACAATGAGCAGTTCTTC,CASSIQSGSPYNEQFF
TRBV6-2/TRBV6-3,TRBJ1-5,-,-,TGTGCCAGCACCCCCGGATCAGGGCAGCCCCAGCATTTT,CASTPGSGQPQHF
TRBV14,TRBJ2-7,TRBD1,-,TGTGCCAGCAGCCGAAGACAGGGCACGAGCTACGAGCAGTACTTC,CASSRRQGTSYEQYF
TRBV5-4,TRBJ1-4,TRBD1,-,TGTGCCAGCAGCCCCGGACAGGAGACTAATGAAAAACTGTTTTTT,CASSPGQETNEKLFF
TRBV6-6,TRBJ2-7,TRBD2,-,TGTGCCAGCAGTGGATCGCGGGGGGAGCTAAACTACGAGCAGTACTTC,CASSGSRGELNYEQYF
TRBV29-1,TRBJ2-3,TRBD2,-,TGCAGCGTTGAACCTAGCGGGGTTAGCACAGATACGCAGTATTTT,CSVEPSGVSTDTQYF
TRBV19,TRBJ2-4,-,-,TGTGCCAGTAGTATAGTAACCCACGGAGCCAAAAACATTCAGTACTTC,CASSIVTHGAKNIQYF
TRBV28,TRBJ1-3,TRBD1,-,TGTGCCAGCAGTCGCCAGGGGGGAGGTGGAAACACCATATATTTT,CASSRQGGGGNTIYF
TRBV3-1/TRBV3-2,TRBJ1-2,-,-,TGTGCCAGCATGCCGTCAACAGGGCTCTCTGGCTACACCTTC,CASMPSTGLSGYTF
TRBV29-1,TRBJ2-3,TRBD2,-,TGCAGCGTTGAAGATGAACTAGCGGGAAGCACAGATACGCAGTATTTT,CSVEDELAGSTDTQYF
TRBV27,TRBJ2-7,TRBD2,-,TGTGCCAGCAGTGTGCGGACTAGCGGTTACGAGCAGTACTTC,CASSVRTSGYEQYF
TRBV28,TRBJ1-2,-,-,TGTGCCAGCAGCCGTTCGTGGGGGGAAATTAACTATGGCTACACCTTC,CASSRSWGEINYGYTF
TRBV20-1,TRBJ2-5,TRBD1,-,TGCAGTGCTAGTACCTCCCCAACAGGGGCATGGGAGACCCAGTACTTC,CSASTSPTGAWETQYF
TRBV27,TRBJ1-2,TRBD1,-,TGTGCCACCCTGGGACAGGGTAACTATGGCTACACCTTC,CATLGQGNYGYTF
TRBV28,TRBJ2-5,-,-,TGTGCCAGCAGTCAGGGGATTGAGACCCAGTACTTC,CASSQGIETQYF
TRBV5-4,TRBJ2-7,-,-,TGTGCCAGCAGCTTGCGGGGTTCGGGGGTTGGGGATGAGCAGTACTTC,CASSLRGSGVGDEQYF
TRBV28,TRBJ2-3,-,-,TGTGCCAGCAGTACCCCCTTCCGGGTGGGCACAGATACGCAGTATTTT,CASSTPFRVGTDTQYF
TRBV5-1,TRBJ2-5,TRBD1,-,TGCGCCAGCAGCCTTGGGACAGGGGTGGGCGAAGAGACCCAGTACTTC,CASSLGTGVGEETQYF
TRBV10-2,TRBJ2-3,TRBD2,-,TGCGCCAGCAGCGACCGCGGACTAGCAGCAGATACGCAGTATTTT,CASSDRGLAADTQYF
TRBV5-1,TRBJ2-7,TRBD2,-,TGCGCCAGCAGCTTGACTAGCGGGAGGATGGGCGAGCAGTACTTC,CASSLTSGRMGEQYF
TRBV27,TRBJ1-2,TRBD1,-,TGTGCCAGCAGCCGGGACAGCGGGTATGACTACACCTTC,CASSRDSGYDYTF
TRBV7-9,TRBJ2-3,TRBD2,-,TGTGCCAGCACCAAACCGGGACTAGCGGGAGATACGCAGTATTTT,CASTKPGLAGDTQYF
TRBV2,TRBJ2-5,TRBD2,-,TGTGCCAGCAGAGAAACTAGCGGGAGAGAGAAAGAGACCCAGTACTTC,CASRETSGREKETQYF
TRBV18,TRBJ1-3,-,-,TGTGCCAGCTCACCAATTTCCAGCTCTGGAAACACCATATATTTT,CASSPISSSGNTIYF
TRBV5-1,TRBJ2-7,TRBD2,-,TGCGCCAGCAGCTCTACTAGCGGGAAGTACGAGCAGTACTTC,CASSSTSGKYEQYF
TRBV13,TRBJ2-5,TRBD2,few,TGTGCCAGCAGCTTAGCTCGCAGCGGGAGATACCAAGAGACCCAGTACTTC,CASSLARSGRYQETQYF
TRBV24-1,TRBJ1-5,-,-,TGTGCCACCAGTGATTATGGAGACAATCAGCCCCAGCATTTT,CATSDYGDNQPQHF
TRBV30,TRBJ1-1,-,-,TGTGCCTGGAGTGTACGGGCTCGTGGACTCACTGAAGCTTTCTTT,CAWSVRARGLTEAFF
TRBV27,TRBJ2-5,-,-,TGTGCCAGCAGCCCTAGGGGATGGGGAGAGACCCAGTACTTC,CASSPRGWGETQYF
TRBV6-4,TRBJ2-1,TRBD2,once,TGTGCCAGCAGTGACTCGACTAGCGGGAGCAATGAGCAGTTCTTC,CASSDSTSGSNEQFF
TRBV25-1,TRBJ2-1,TRBD1,once,TGTGCCAGCAGTCCCCGGACAGGGGATGACAATGAGCAGTTCTTC,CASSPRTGDDNEQFF
TRBV28,TRBJ1-5,-,few,TGTGCCAGCCTGGGGCTTTCTCAGCCCCAGCATTTT,CASLGLSQPQHF
TRBV9,TRBJ2-7,TRBD2,-,TGTGCCAGCAGCTCCTGGACTAGCGTTCGGGGCGAGCAGTACTTC,CASSSWTSVRGEQYF
TRBV6-5,TRBJ2-7,TRBD2,-,TGTGCCAGCCTTGGGAGGCGGGAGATCTCCTACGAGCAGTACTTC,CASLGRREISYEQYF
TRBV5-1,TRBJ2-7,-,-,TGCGCCAGCAGCCCGGAGGGCAGCTACGAGCAGTACTTC,CASSPEGSYEQYF
TRBV5-1,TRBJ2-5,TRBD2,-,TGCGCCAGCAGTATTGCTAGCGGGTCCCAAGAGACCCAGTACTTC,CASSIASGSQETQYF
TRBV19,TRBJ1-1,-,-,TGTGCCAGTAGTACAGGGTTCACTGAAGCTTTCTTT,CASSTGFTEAFF
TRBV18,TRBJ1-1,-,-,TGTGCCAGCTCACTGGAGGGTATCATGAACACTGAAGCTTTCTTT,CASSLEGIMNTEAFF
TRBV19,TRBJ2-1,TRBD1,once,TGTGCCAGTAGTCAATCGGGGACAGGGGTCCCGAGGGGAGCACAGTTCTTC,CASSQSGTGVPRGAQFF
TRBV21-1,TRBJ1-2,-,-,TGTGCCAGCAGCAATAGTCTTAGGACAGGGTTTGTTGGCTATGGCTACACCTTC,CASSNSLRTGFVGYGYTF
TRBV24-1,TRBJ2-1,TRBD1,few,TGTGCCACCAGTACAGGGGGCTCCTACAATGAGCAGTTCTTC,CATSTGGSYNEQFF
TRBV10-2,TRBJ1-1,-,-,TGCGCCAGCAGGGGTAACAGGGTCACTGAAGCTTTCTTT,CASRGNRVTEAFF
TRBV5-1,TRBJ2-3,TRBD2,-,TGCGCCAGCAAAAGTAGGCTAGCGGGAGGACTAGATACGCAGTATTTT,CASKSRLAGGLDTQYF
TRBV18,TRBJ1-6,-,-,TGTGCCAGCTCACTTGTGGTCGGCTCCTATAATTCACCCCTCCACTTT,CASSLVVGSYNSPLHF
TRBV6-5,TRBJ2-7,TRBD1,-,TGTGCCAGCAGTTCGGGACAGAGCTACGAGCAGTACTTC,CASSSGQSYEQYF
TRBV6-5,TRBJ2-2,-,-,TGTGCCAGCAGTTACGCCGCAGGACAGACCGGGGAGCTGTTTTTT,CASSYAAGQTGELFF
TRBV29-1,TRBJ1-2,TRBD1,-,TGCAGCGTCGCTGACACAGGGGCGATCTCTGGCTACACCTTC,CSVADTGAISGYTF